These 24 T cell receptor beta chains were all obtained from the same sample, sequenced in a study of chemoradiotherapy in HPV16-positive cancers. Clones were sequenced by immunoSEQ multiplex PCR, and TCRdb holds only the in-frame ones, with some missing. The sample includes some 5,400 clones, around 78% of them seen just once. This specimen was taken from a patient who underwent chemoradiotherapy. All receptors derive from a human donor with HPV-associated anogenital cancer.

V and J are TRBV27 and TRBJ2-7; possibly TRBD1 for D (6 bases). The germline CDR1 and CDR2 sequences are MNHEY and SMNVEV (reference sequence). This CDR3 region has 14 residues. V gave up 3 bases and J gave up 1 base, with 10 bases separating them. As DNA, the CDR3 is TGTGCCAGCAGTTTGGGGGCGCTTTCCTACGAGCAGTACTTC. Translated: CASSLGALSYEQYF.

This clone was seen a few times. The chain couples TRBV7-9 to TRBJ2-6; D not resolved. The CDR3 is made up of 15 amino acids. The V end lost 1 base, the J end lost 4 bases, and 8 bases lay between the germline ends. The germline V gene has CDR1 SEHNR and CDR2 FQNEAQ (reference sequence). CDR3 sequence (DNA): TGTGCCAGCAGCTTAGAGGGATCCGGGGCCAACGTCCTGACTTTC. This translates into CASSLEGSGANVLTF.

This clone appeared once. The chain uses TRBV25-1 and TRBJ2-6; D not certain. The length of the CDR3 is 13 residues. V was clipped by 8 bases and J by 0 bases, with 5 bases between them. The germline V gene has CDR1 MGHDK and CDR2 SYGVNS. The CDR3 sequence: CASLPSGANVLTF. The CDR3, as DNA: TGTGCCAGCTTACCCTCTGGGGCCAACGTCCTGACTTTC.

The CDR3 sequence is CASSPREGGGGGELFF. The CDR3 nucleotides are TGTGCCAGCAGCCCTCGGGAGGGCGGGGGAGGCGGGGAGCTGTTTTTT. The V and J genes are TRBV7-6 and TRBJ2-2; TRBD2 aligns across 8 bases. The CDR3 contains 16 residues. Germline CDR1 is SGHVS and CDR2 is FNYEAQ. The J segment lost 7 bases and the V segment lost 5 bases, leaving 12 bases of the junction unmatched.

The V and J genes are TRBV5-4 and TRBJ1-1; TRBD1 matches at 10 bases. The junction had 4 bases not matched to a gene; V was cut back by 4 bases and J by 1 base. Germline CDR1 reads SGHNT; CDR2 reads YYREEE (reference sequence). This CDR3 has 15 amino acids. CDR3 amino acids: CASSLGTGENTEAFF. The DNA of the CDR3 is TGTGCCAGCAGCCTGGGGACAGGGGAGAACACTGAAGCTTTCTTT. The whole variable domain, remainder taken from reference TRBV5-4 and TRBJ1-1, is ETGVTQSPTHLIKTRGQQVTLRCSSQSGHNTVSWYQQALGQGPQFIFQYYREEENGRGNFPPRFSGLQFPNYSSELNVNALELDDSALYLCASSLGTGENTEAFFGQGTRLTVV.

This clone was counted once. The rearrangement joins TRBV9 to TRBJ2-3; D possibly uses TRBD1 or TRBD2 (5 bases each). Trimming removed 3 bases at V and 0 bases at J, with 23 bases between. The CDR3 loop spans 19 amino acids. The germline gives CDR1 SGDLS, CDR2 YYNGEE. DNA for the CDR3: TGTGCCAGCAGCGAGGGACGGACCTTTGGCGACGCCAGCACAGATACGCAGTATTTT. Protein sequence: CASSEGRTFGDASTDTQYF.

V and J are TRBV2 and TRBJ1-1; 9 nucleotides align to TRBD1. With V trimmed by 7 bases and J by 5 bases, 2 bases remained unmatched. Germline CDR1 is SNHLY and CDR2 is FYNNEI. The CDR3 length is 12 residues. The CDR3 sequence is CASKGQGTEAFF. The CDR3 DNA is TGTGCCAGCAAAGGACAGGGGACTGAAGCTTTCTTT.

The V and J genes are TRBV2 and TRBJ1-1, with D uncertain. CDR3 length equals 13 residues. Per germline, CDR1 SNHLY and CDR2 FYNNEI. The V gene lost 6 bases and the J gene lost 0 bases, with 8 bases spanning the gap. The CDR3 DNA is TGTGCCAGCAGCTTAGATATGAACACTGAAGCTTTCTTT. Protein sequence: CASSLDMNTEAFF.

The gene calls are TRBV11-2 and TRBJ2-5, with a possible D match to TRBD2 (5 bases). V was pared by 1 base and J by 10 bases, with 7 bases between. Germline V gene sequence: CDR1 SGHAT, CDR2 FQNNGV. The CDR3 runs 11 residues. CDR3 nucleotides: TGTGCCAGCAGCTTAGTGAGGGACCAGTACTTC. Translated, it gives CASSLVRDQYF.

The V call is TRBV7-2, the J call TRBJ2-1, with a weak D call TRBD2 (5 bases). Germline V gives CDR1 SGHTA, CDR2 FQGNSA. The CDR3 sequence is 15 residues long. V lost 7 bases, J lost 1 base, and 14 bases lay in between. The CDR3 spells CASTPEPGSYNEQFF. In nucleotides, the CDR3 is TGTGCCAGCACCCCTGAGCCGGGATCCTACAATGAGCAGTTCTTC.

The chain combines TRBV6-1 with TRBJ1-4; 7 bases are shared with TRBD1. The CDR3 extends over 14 amino acids. V shed 9 bases and J 7 bases; nucleotides not matched to a gene: 11. Germline CDR1 and CDR2: MNHNS and SASEGT. The DNA for the CDR3 is TGTGCCAGTTCTAACCTCAGGGGGACTGAAAAACTGTTTTTT. Translated, it gives CASSNLRGTEKLFF.

The chain is built from TRBV7-3 and TRBJ2-1; 12 nucleotides line up with TRBD2. CDR3 length: 15 residues. J was trimmed by 8 bases and V by 5 bases; bases with no gene match: 7. In germline, CDR1 is SGHTA, CDR2 FQGTGA. CDR3 sequence: CASSPRLAGVYEQFF. As DNA, the CDR3 is TGTGCCAGCAGCCCAAGACTAGCGGGAGTCTATGAGCAGTTCTTC. Combining the CDR3 with reference TRBV7-3 and TRBJ2-1 gives the whole variable domain GAGVSQTPSNKVTEKGKYVELRCDPISGHTALYWYRQSLGQGPEFLIYFQGTGAADDSGLPNDRFFAVRPEGSVSTLKIQRTERGDSAVYLCASSPRLAGVYEQFFGPGTRLTVL.

The V gene is TRBV27, the J gene TRBJ2-7, with 7 nucleotides matching TRBD1. Germline values: CDR1 MNHEY, CDR2 SMNVEV (reference sequence). Trimming took 10 bases from V and 3 from J; bases not matched to a gene: 15. The CDR3 is made up of 15 amino acids. The CDR3 DNA reads TGTGCCACTTCAATTGAGCCGGGACAGATCTACGAGCAGTACTTC. It encodes CATSIEPGQIYEQYF.

V is TRBV18 and J is TRBJ1-2, with 9 bases aligning to TRBD1. Germline CDR1 and CDR2: KGHSH and LQKENI. Trimming cost V 5 bases and J 6 bases; bases outside gene matches: 16. The CDR3 has 17 amino acids. The CDR3 bases are TGTGCCAGCTCAGCGGGACAGGGAGCGCTCGGATGGGATGGCTACACCTTC. This sequence encodes CASSAGQGALGWDGYTF. Filled out from reference TRBV18 and TRBJ1-2, the complete variable domain reads NAGVMQNPRHLVRRRGQEARLRCSPMKGHSHVYWYRQLPEEGLKFMVYLQKENIIDESGMPKERFSAEFPKEGPSILRIQQVVRGDSAAYFCASSAGQGALGWDGYTFGSGTRLTVV.

The rearrangement joins TRBV5-1 to TRBJ1-1; TRBD1 matches 9 bases. The CDR3 consists of 13 residues. Germline trimming cut 0 bases from V and 12 bases from J; bases unmatched to any gene: 6. The germline V gene has CDR1 SGHRS and CDR2 YFSETQ. The CDR3 is CASSLGGTGLTFF. The CDR3 DNA is TGCGCCAGCAGCTTGGGAGGGACAGGGTTGACTTTCTTT. The entire variable domain, with the rest obtained from reference TRBV5-1 and TRBJ1-1, is as follows: KAGVTQTPRYLIKTRGQQVTLSCSPISGHRSVSWYQQTPGQGLQFLFEYFSETQRNKGNFPGRFSGRQFSNSRSEMNVSTLELGDSALYLCASSLGGTGLTFFGQGTRLTVV.

The V gene is TRBV6-6, the J gene TRBJ1-2; D might be TRBD1 (5 bases). The CDR3 has 15 amino acids. Germline lookup yields CDR1 MNHNY and CDR2 SVGAGI (reference sequence). V lost 7 bases and J lost 6, with 21 bases in between. CDR3 amino acids: CASTKPPDSGDGYTF. The CDR3 nucleotides are TGTGCCAGCACTAAACCCCCCGACAGCGGAGATGGCTACACCTTC.

This chain uses TRBV12-5 with TRBJ2-3; TRBD1 aligns across 8 bases. V trimming: 5 bases; J trimming: 5 bases; junction bases outside the gene matches: 9. The CDR3 is 15 amino acids. In germline, CDR1 is LGHNT, CDR2 FRNRAP. The CDR3 nucleotides read TGTGCTAGTGGTGGGGCTCGGACAGGGCAAGATACGCAGTATTTT. This gives the protein CASGGARTGQDTQYF.

The chain joins TRBV7-8 to TRBJ1-2; TRBD1 matches 9 bases. The V segment lost 5 bases and the J segment 2 bases; nucleotides outside the gene matches: 6. This CDR3 has 15 residues. Germline CDR1 reads SGHVS; CDR2 reads FQNEAQ. CDR3 amino acids: CASSPRDRANYGYTF. CDR3 sequence (DNA): TGTGCCAGCAGCCCCCGGGACAGGGCGAACTATGGCTACACCTTC.

This clone was observed once. This chain connects TRBV5-4 to TRBJ2-7; no reliable D call. Per germline, CDR1 SGHNT and CDR2 YYREEE (reference sequence). The CDR3 sequence is 14 residues long. Trimming removed 2 bases from V and 4 bases from J, with 13 bases in between. CDR3 loop: CASSFSGASYEQYF. For the CDR3, the DNA is TGTGCCAGCAGCTTCTCTGGTGCCAGTTACGAGCAGTACTTC.

In nucleotides, the CDR3 is TGCGCCAGCAGCCAAGATCGCGCCCGGGACACGGAGAACACTGAAGCTTTCTTT. Protein sequence: CASSQDRARDTENTEAFF. This chain links TRBV4-3 with TRBJ1-1; weak D call: TRBD1 (6 bases). V was cut by 0 bases and J by 1 base, with 18 bases left in between. The germline gives CDR1 LGHNA, CDR2 YSLEER. CDR3 size: 18 residues.

In this sample, this clone turned up a few times. V and J are TRBV10-1 and TRBJ1-6; D not certain. Trimming left V 11 bases short and J 7 bases short, with 18 bases between. The CDR3 length is 14 residues. Germline values: CDR1 WNHNN, CDR2 SYGVQD (reference sequence). CDR3 DNA: TGCGCCGAGGTACCCTACGCATCCAATTCACCCCTCCACTTT. Translated, it gives CAEVPYASNSPLHF.

The chain has TRBV14 and TRBJ2-7; tentatively, D is TRBD1 or TRBD2 (5 bases each). Trimming shortened V by 2 bases and J by 0 bases, and 8 bases separated the two germline ends. Germline loops: CDR1 SGHDN, CDR2 FVKESK. The CDR3 totals 14 residues. This CDR3 is CASSQWGSSYEQYF. The CDR3 DNA reads as TGTGCCAGCAGCCAATGGGGGAGCTCCTACGAGCAGTACTTC.

This chain connects TRBV4-1 to TRBJ2-3; D unclear. Germline V gene data show CDR1 as MGHRA and CDR2 as YSYEKL. The CDR3 has 15 residues. V lost 1 base and J lost 3, with 11 bases in between. For the CDR3, the DNA is TGCGCCAGCAGCCAAGGGGGTCTAGGGACAGATACGCAGTATTTT. Amino acids: CASSQGGLGTDTQYF.

The chain has TRBV19 and TRBJ1-1; D unresolved. The V and J ends lost 5 bases and 11 bases respectively, with 18 bases between them. Germline V gene lookup returns CDR1 LNHDA and CDR2 SQIVND (reference sequence). This CDR3 comprises 13 residues. The DNA for the CDR3 is TGTGCCAGTAGTCCTCGGGAAAGGGAGTTGGCTTTCTTT. This sequence encodes CASSPRERELAFF.